Given below is one T cell receptor (beta chain) in context. Its antigen remains unknown. The data are from a study of T cell repertoires in cytomegalovirus infection. Study summary: Researchers turned to recently identified HLA-C-restricted CMV epitopes as well as well-studied HLA-B-restricted ones. Points from the study as a whole: HLA-C-restricted TCR beta clonotypes specific for CMV led the ex vivo response. The study identified carriers of CMV plus the relevant HLA from cumulative public TCR beta family frequency.

Germline CDR1 and CDR2: MDHEN and SYDVKM. Trimming at V came to 5 bases and at J to 5 bases, leaving 3 bases not matched to a gene. The CDR3 spans 13 residues. TCRdb ran MiXCR on the reads and lists one entry per CDR3 protein. The table records about 480,000 distinct CDR3 sequences, around 30% of them present only once. The sample here was cultured PBMCs, taken from culture after CMV antigen stimulation. The TCR sequence derives from a human donor in good health (CMV status not recorded). Some clones in this sample may be carry-over from other donors' samples. The chain recombines TRBV28 with TRBJ2-7, with 10 bases fitting TRBD2. The CDR3 spells CASSDLAGDEQYV. The DNA of the CDR3 is TGTGCCAGCAGTGACCTAGCGGGAGACGAGCAGTACGTC.